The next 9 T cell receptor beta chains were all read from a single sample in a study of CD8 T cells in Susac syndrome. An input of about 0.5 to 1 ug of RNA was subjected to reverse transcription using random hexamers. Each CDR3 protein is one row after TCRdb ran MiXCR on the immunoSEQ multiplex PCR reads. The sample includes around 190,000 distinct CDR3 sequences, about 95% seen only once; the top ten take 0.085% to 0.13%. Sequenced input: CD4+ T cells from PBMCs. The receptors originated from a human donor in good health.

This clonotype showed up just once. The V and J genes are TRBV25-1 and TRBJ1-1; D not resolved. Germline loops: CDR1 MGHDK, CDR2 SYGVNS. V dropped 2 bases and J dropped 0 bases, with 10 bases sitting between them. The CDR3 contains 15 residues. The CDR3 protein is CASSEPGPMNTEAFF. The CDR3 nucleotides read TGTGCCAGCAGTGAACCGGGCCCGATGAACACTGAAGCTTTCTTT.

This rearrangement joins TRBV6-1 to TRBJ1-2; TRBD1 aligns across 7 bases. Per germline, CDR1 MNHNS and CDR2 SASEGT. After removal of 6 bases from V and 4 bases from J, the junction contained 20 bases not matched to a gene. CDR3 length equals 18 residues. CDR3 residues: CASRTPRAGGARGYGYTF. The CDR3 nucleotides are TGTGCCAGCAGGACCCCGAGGGCAGGGGGTGCCCGGGGCTATGGCTACACCTTC.

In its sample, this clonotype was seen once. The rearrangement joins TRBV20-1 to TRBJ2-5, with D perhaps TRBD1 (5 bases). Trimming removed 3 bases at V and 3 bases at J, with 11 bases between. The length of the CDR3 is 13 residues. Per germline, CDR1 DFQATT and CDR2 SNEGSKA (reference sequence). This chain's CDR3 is CSASPRAEETQYF. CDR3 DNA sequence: TGCAGTGCTAGTCCCAGGGCCGAAGAGACCCAGTACTTC.

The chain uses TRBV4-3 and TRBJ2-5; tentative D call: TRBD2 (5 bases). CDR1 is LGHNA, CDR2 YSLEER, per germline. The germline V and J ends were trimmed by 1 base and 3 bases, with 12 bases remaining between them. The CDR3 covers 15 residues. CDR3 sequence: CASSQGLRRKETQYF. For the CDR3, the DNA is TGCGCCAGCAGCCAAGGTCTGAGGAGGAAAGAGACCCAGTACTTC.

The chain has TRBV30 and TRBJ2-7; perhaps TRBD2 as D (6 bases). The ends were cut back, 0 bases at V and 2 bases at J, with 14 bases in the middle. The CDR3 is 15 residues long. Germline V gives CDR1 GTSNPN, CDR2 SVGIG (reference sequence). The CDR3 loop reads CAWSVGLAIPYEQYF. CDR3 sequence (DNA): TGTGCCTGGAGTGTAGGGCTAGCGATACCCTACGAGCAGTACTTC.

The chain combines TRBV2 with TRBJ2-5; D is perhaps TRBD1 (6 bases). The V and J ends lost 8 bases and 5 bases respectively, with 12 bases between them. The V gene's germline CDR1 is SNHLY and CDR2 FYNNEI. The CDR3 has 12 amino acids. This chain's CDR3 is CASLRQDETQYF. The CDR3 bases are TGTGCCAGCCTGAGACAGGACGAGACCCAGTACTTC.

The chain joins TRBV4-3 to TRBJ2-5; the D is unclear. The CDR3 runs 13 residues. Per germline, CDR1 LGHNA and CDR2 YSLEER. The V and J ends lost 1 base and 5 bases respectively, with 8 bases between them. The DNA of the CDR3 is TGCGCCAGCAGCCAAGCTGTGGGGGAGACCCAGTACTTC. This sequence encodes CASSQAVGETQYF.

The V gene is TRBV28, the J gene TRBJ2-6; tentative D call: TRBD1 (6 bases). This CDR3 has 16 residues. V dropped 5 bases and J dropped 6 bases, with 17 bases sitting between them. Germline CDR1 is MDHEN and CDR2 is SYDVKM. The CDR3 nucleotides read TGTGCCAGCAGTCCTAAATACAGGGTAGAGGCCAACGTCCTGACTTTC. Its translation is CASSPKYRVEANVLTF.

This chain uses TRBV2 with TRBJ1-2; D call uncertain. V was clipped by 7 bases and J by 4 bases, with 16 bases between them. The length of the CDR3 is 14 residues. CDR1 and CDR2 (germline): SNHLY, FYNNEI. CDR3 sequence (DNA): TGTGCCAGCAATTGGCAGGCCACTAGCTATGGCTACACCTTC. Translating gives CASNWQATSYGYTF. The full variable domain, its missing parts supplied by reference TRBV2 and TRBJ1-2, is EPEVTQTPSHQVTQMGQEVILRCVPISNHLYFYWYRQILGQKVEFLVSFYNNEISEKSEIFDDQFSVERPDGSNFTLKIRSTKLEDSAMYFCASNWQATSYGYTFGSGTRLTVV.